Following are 20 T cell receptor beta chains from one sample sequenced in a study of cytomegalovirus exposure and HLA in healthy donors. Primers included in the PCR were 60 Vbeta and 13 Jbeta primers. Clones were sequenced by immunoSEQ multiplex PCR, and TCRdb holds only the in-frame ones, with some missing. Found here are just over 200,000 clones; the top ten clones hold 0.9% to 1.4%. Sequencing input: PBMCs. Source of these receptors: a girl aged 2-10 years in good health and CMV-seropositive.

This sequence joins TRBV7-2 and TRBJ2-1; a weak D match, TRBD2 (5 bases). The V end was cut by 5 bases, the J end by 4 bases, with 12 bases between. From germline, CDR1 is SGHTA and CDR2 FQGNSA. The CDR3 loop spans 14 amino acids. In DNA form, the CDR3 reads TGTGCCAGCAGCCCCGGGGTAGGGTACAATGAGCAGTTCTTC. As protein: CASSPGVGYNEQFF.

The J gene is TRBJ2-5, the V gene TRBV2; possible D gene TRBD1, 5 bases. Near its end, the DNA agrees better with TRBJ2-7, so the J call may be wrong. The CDR3 contains 14 residues. Germline loops: CDR1 SNHLY, CDR2 FYNNEI. DNA of the CDR3: TGTGCCAGCCTCCGTCCGGACACCCCATACGAGCAGTACTTC. This translates into CASLRPDTPYEQYF.

Details on this clone: The sample carries other DNA sequences with the same CDR3. The chain uses TRBV27 and TRBJ2-7; perhaps TRBD2 as D (6 bases). There are 14 residues in the CDR3. V was pared by 5 bases and J by 3 bases, with 14 bases between. Germline loops: CDR1 MNHEY, CDR2 SMNVEV (reference sequence). The CDR3 nucleotides are TGTGCCAGCAGTCCCGGGACCGGGGGCTACGAGCAGTACTTC. Its translation is CASSPGTGGYEQYF.

This sequence joins TRBV7-9 and TRBJ2-1, with TRBD2 identical over 8 bases. CDR1 is SEHNR and CDR2 is FQNEAQ in the germline V gene (reference sequence). V lost 2 bases and J lost 4; bases outside the gene matches: 4. CDR3 length equals 15 residues. The CDR3 bases are TGTGCCAGCAGCTTACCGACTAGCGCTTACAATGAGCAGTTCTTC. Translating it yields CASSLPTSAYNEQFF.

This rearrangement joins TRBV5-1 to TRBJ2-3; the match to TRBD1 covers 8 bases. The CDR3 contains 15 residues. CDR1 is SGHRS, CDR2 YFSETQ, per germline. The junction had 5 bases not matched to a gene; V was cut back by 3 bases and J by 2 bases. CDR3 coding DNA: TGCGCCAGCAGCTGGGACAGGAGTTTCACAGATACGCAGTATTTT. Translating gives CASSWDRSFTDTQYF.

As to this clone: At one end the junction does not follow the germline gene, possibly because of a read error. The DNA for the CDR3 is TGTGCCAGAATCCGGGACAGGGCCTTC. Its protein is CARIRDRAF. This chain joins TRBV19 and TRBJ1-2; 9 bases fit TRBD1. CDR3 length equals 9 residues. CDR1 is LNHDA, CDR2 SQIVND, per germline (reference sequence).

The chain uses TRBV7-9 and TRBJ2-1; 8 bases match TRBD2. The junction had 14 bases not matched to a gene; V was cut back by 5 bases and J by 5 bases. The CDR3 spans 17 residues. Germline CDR1 reads SEHNR; CDR2 reads FQNEAQ (reference sequence). The CDR3 region is CASSALFSGLVHNEQFF. DNA for the CDR3: TGTGCCAGCAGCGCTCTCTTCTCGGGACTAGTCCACAATGAGCAGTTCTTC.

V is TRBV29-1 and J is TRBJ2-1; TRBD2 matches at 16 bases. Germline V gene data show CDR1 as SQVTM and CDR2 as ANQGSEA. V was clipped by 3 bases and J by 4 bases; unmatched bases: 9. The CDR3 length is 18 residues. In DNA form, the CDR3 reads TGCAGCGTTGAGAAGGGACTAGCGGGAGGGCCGATTTACAATGAGCAGTTCTTC. It specifies CSVEKGLAGGPIYNEQFF.

This chain links TRBV27 with TRBJ2-6; 7 bases line up with TRBD1. The germline V gene has CDR1 MNHEY and CDR2 SMNVEV (reference sequence). Germline trimming cut 10 bases from V and 1 base from J; bases unmatched to any gene: 10. The CDR3 length is 16 residues. The CDR3 loop reads CATQTGPLSGANVLTF. DNA for the CDR3: TGTGCCACCCAGACAGGGCCTTTGTCTGGGGCCAACGTCCTGACTTTC. Based on the CDR3 plus reference TRBV27 and TRBJ2-6, the full variable domain is EAQVTQNPRYLITVTGKKLTVTCSQNMNHEYMSWYRQDPGLGLRQIYYSMNVEVTDKGDVPEGYKVSRKEKRNFPLILESPSPNQTSLYFCATQTGPLSGANVLTFGAGSRLTVL.

V is TRBV6-1 and J is TRBJ1-2; D is unclear. Trimming shortened V by 3 bases and J by 4 bases, and 6 bases separated the two germline ends. Germline CDR1 reads MNHNS; CDR2 reads SASEGT. The CDR3 has 12 amino acids. For the CDR3, the DNA is TGTGCCAGCAGTGAGAGGTCCTATGGCTACACCTTC. It specifies CASSERSYGYTF.

This sequence joins TRBV4-1 and TRBJ2-7; 8 bases are shared with TRBD2. Germline V gene sequence: CDR1 MGHRA, CDR2 YSYEKL. V lost 6 bases to trimming and J lost 0 bases; unmatched junction nucleotides: 10. CDR3 length equals 16 residues. The CDR3 protein is CASRLSTSGSSYEQYF. CDR3 DNA: TGCGCCAGCAGGCTAAGCACTAGCGGAAGCTCCTACGAGCAGTACTTC.

The chain carries TRBV21-1 and TRBJ2-7; TRBD2, the table's D call, lacks a check against the DNA. TRBV21-1 is an annotated pseudogene. CDR3 size: 15 residues. The CDR3 bases are TGTGCCAGCAGCAAAGGGAGGGTTTCCACCTACGAGCAGTACTTC. Residues: CASSKGRVSTYEQYF.

The DNA of the CDR3 is TGTGCCAGCACCCCTTCGACAGCGACCTACGAGCAGTACTTC. The encoded protein is CASTPSTATYEQYF. The chain has TRBV27 and TRBJ2-7, with D perhaps matching TRBD1 (5 bases). Germline V gives CDR1 MNHEY, CDR2 SMNVEV (reference sequence). There are 14 residues in the CDR3. V was clipped by 7 bases and J by 2 bases, with 15 bases between them.

The V and J genes are TRBV6-1 and TRBJ2-5, with 8 bases lining up with TRBD2. The CDR3 is 14 amino acids. The V gene end was trimmed by 4 bases and the J gene end by 11 bases; junction bases not matched to a gene: 12. Germline V gene data show CDR1 as MNHNS and CDR2 as SASEGT. DNA of the CDR3: TGTGCCAGCAGTGCGGGACTAGGAATTCGTGAGCAGTACTTC. The encoded protein is CASSAGLGIREQYF.

The gene calls are TRBV5-8 and TRBJ2-1, with TRBD1 identical over 7 bases. V shed 1 base and J 3 bases; nucleotides not matched to a gene: 13. The germline CDR1 and CDR2 sequences are SGHTS and YDEGEE. This CDR3 is built from 18 residues. The CDR3 sequence: CASSLLLRNRGIYNEQFF. DNA of the CDR3: TGTGCCAGCAGCTTGTTACTCAGGAACAGGGGTATCTACAATGAGCAGTTCTTC.

V gene TRBV19 combines with J gene TRBJ1-1, with 9 bases that match TRBD1. The CDR3 sequence is 15 residues long. CDR1 LNHDA and CDR2 SQIVND come from the germline V gene (reference sequence). V was clipped by 6 bases and J by 4 bases; unmatched bases: 9. Here the CDR3 reads CASRKPGQGATEAFF. The DNA for the CDR3 is TGTGCCAGTAGGAAACCGGGACAGGGCGCCACTGAAGCTTTCTTT.

This chain uses TRBV6-5 with TRBJ2-3, with a tentative D call TRBD1 (6 bases). V was clipped by 0 bases and J by 2 bases, with 12 bases between them. The length of the CDR3 is 16 residues. Germline lookup yields CDR1 MNHEY and CDR2 SVGAGI. The CDR3 coding sequence is TGTGCCAGCAGTTACTCGACGGACAGCCTCACAGATACGCAGTATTTT. Protein sequence: CASSYSTDSLTDTQYF.

This chain connects TRBV28 to TRBJ2-5; 9 bases match TRBD1. Germline V lookup: CDR1 MDHEN, CDR2 SYDVKM. V trimming: 11 bases; J trimming: 4 bases; junction bases outside the gene matches: 11. The CDR3 loop spans 14 amino acids. The CDR3 bases are TGTGCCTGGAGCCACAGGGGGCGATCAGAGACCCAGTACTTC. It encodes CAWSHRGRSETQYF.

The chain employs TRBV28 and TRBJ1-2, with a weak D call TRBD1 (5 bases). The CDR3 runs 15 residues. Trimming removed 5 bases from V and 1 base from J, with 14 bases in between. In germline, CDR1 is MDHEN, CDR2 SYDVKM. This CDR3 reads CASSETRRVNYGYTF. In nucleotides, the CDR3 is TGTGCCAGCAGTGAAACTCGCAGGGTTAACTATGGCTACACCTTC.

V usage is TRBV19 and J usage is TRBJ2-7; D is perhaps TRBD1 (6 bases). Per germline, CDR1 LNHDA and CDR2 SQIVND (reference sequence). This CDR3 contains 15 residues. V lost 9 bases and J lost 0, with 18 bases in between. The DNA of the CDR3 is TGTGCCAGCCGACCCGGGTGGGGGCCCTCCTACGAGCAGTACTTC. Protein product: CASRPGWGPSYEQYF.